This T cell receptor (beta chain) was retrieved from a study of radiotherapy plus CTLA-4 blockade in lung cancer. The overall study: Among all patients, around 18% showed objective responses, while 30% to 35% had disease control.

Worth noting for this clone: Antigen unknown.

Study-wide findings and caveats: In blood, early T cell clone dynamics reportedly predicted response best, together with interferon-beta.

Lung cancer patients with chemo-refractory metastatic non-small-cell disease were given focal radiation plus CTLA-4 blockade with ipilimumab. Produced via immunoSEQ multiplex PCR; TCRdb's table is partial and in-frame only. The data contain roughly 50,000 clones, around 85% of them singletons. From germline, CDR1 is SGHRS and CDR2 YFSETQ. This CDR3 comprises 15 residues. With V trimmed by 4 bases and J by 0 bases, 6 bases remained unmatched. This sequence joins TRBV5-1 and TRBJ1-2, with 7 bases matching TRBD1. The material sequenced was peripheral blood, taken from a patient treated with radiotherapy plus ipilimumab. The origin of this receptor is a human donor with non-small cell lung cancer who had a partial response to radiotherapy plus ipilimumab. The CDR3 here is CASSPGQATNYGYTF. The CDR3 nucleotides are TGCGCCAGCAGCCCCGGACAGGCTACTAACTATGGCTACACCTTC.